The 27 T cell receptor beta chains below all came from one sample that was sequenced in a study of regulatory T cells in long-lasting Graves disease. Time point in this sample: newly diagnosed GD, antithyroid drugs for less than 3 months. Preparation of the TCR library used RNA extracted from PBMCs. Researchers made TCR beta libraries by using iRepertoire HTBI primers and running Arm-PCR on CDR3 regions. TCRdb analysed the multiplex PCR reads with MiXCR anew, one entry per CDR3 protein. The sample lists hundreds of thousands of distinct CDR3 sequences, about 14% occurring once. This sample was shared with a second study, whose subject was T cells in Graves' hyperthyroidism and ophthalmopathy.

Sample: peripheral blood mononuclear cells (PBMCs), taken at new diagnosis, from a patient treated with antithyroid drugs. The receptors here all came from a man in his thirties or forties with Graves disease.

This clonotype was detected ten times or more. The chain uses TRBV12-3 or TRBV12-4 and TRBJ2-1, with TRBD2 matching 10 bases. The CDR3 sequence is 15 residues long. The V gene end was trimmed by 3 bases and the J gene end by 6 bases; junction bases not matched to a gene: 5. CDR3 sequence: CASSFYLAGVNEQFF. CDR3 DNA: TGTGCCAGCAGTTTTTATCTAGCGGGAGTCAATGAGCAGTTCTTC.

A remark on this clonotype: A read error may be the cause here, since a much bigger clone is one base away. CDR3 residues: CASNGGLTKSGSDTDTQYF. DNA of the CDR3: TGTGCCAGCAATGGTGGCCTCACGAAAAGCGGGAGCGACACAGATACGCAGTATTTT. The chain combines TRBV2 with TRBJ2-3; 8 nucleotides agree with TRBD2. Trimming cost V 7 bases and J 2 bases; bases outside gene matches: 20. This CDR3 region has 19 residues. In germline, CDR1 is SNHLY, CDR2 FYNNEI.

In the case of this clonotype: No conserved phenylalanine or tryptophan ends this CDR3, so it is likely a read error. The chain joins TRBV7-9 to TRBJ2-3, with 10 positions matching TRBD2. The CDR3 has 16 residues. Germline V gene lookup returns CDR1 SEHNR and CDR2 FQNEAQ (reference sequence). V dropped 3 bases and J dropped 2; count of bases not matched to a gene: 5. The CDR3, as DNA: TGTGCCAGCAGCTTGTATAGCGGGAGGTTCACAGATACGCAGTATTCT. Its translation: CASSLYSGRFTDTQYS.

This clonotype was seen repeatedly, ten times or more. CDR3 sequence reads: CASSASDSSTDTQYF. CDR3 coding DNA: TGCGCCAGCAGCGCCTCCGACAGTAGCACAGATACGCAGTATTTT. The rearrangement uses TRBV5-1 and TRBJ2-3; weak D call: TRBD1 (5 bases). Germline V gene sequence: CDR1 SGHRS, CDR2 YFSETQ. With 4 bases removed from V and 0 bases from J, the gap between germline ends came to 12 bases. The CDR3 loop spans 15 amino acids.

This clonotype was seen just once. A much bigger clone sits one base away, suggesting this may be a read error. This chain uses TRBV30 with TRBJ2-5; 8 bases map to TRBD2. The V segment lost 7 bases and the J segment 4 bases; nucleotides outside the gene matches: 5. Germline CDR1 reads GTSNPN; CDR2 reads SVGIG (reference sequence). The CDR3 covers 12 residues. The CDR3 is CAYRLAGETQYF. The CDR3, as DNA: TGTGCCTATAGGCTAGCGGGAGAGACCCAGTACTTC.

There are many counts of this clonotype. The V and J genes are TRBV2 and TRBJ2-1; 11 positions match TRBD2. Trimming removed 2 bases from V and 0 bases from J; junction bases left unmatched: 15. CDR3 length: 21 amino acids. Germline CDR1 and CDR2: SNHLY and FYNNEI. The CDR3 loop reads CASSESSLGLAGGSSYNEQFF. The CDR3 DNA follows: TGTGCCAGCAGTGAAAGTAGTTTAGGTCTAGCGGGAGGAAGCTCCTACAATGAGCAGTTCTTC.

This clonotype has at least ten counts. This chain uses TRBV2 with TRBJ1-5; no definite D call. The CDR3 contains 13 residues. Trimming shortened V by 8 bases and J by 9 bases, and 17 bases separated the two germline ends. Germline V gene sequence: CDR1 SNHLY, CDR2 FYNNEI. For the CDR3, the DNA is TGTGCCAGCCGGAGTGACGGGGAGAGGCCCCAGCATTTT. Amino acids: CASRSDGERPQHF.

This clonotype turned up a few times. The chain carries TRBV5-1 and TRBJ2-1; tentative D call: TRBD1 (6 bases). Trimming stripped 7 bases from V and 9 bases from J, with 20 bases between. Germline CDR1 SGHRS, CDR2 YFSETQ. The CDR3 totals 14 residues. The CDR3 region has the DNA TGCGCCAGCCGACAGGCGGATAGCGATCGTGAGCAGTTCTTC. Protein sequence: CASRQADSDREQFF.

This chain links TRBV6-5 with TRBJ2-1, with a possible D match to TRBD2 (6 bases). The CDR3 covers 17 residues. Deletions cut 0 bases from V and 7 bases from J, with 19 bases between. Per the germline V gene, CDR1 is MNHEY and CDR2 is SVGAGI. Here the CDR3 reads CASSYSRVGLGWNEQFF. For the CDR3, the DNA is TGTGCCAGCAGTTACTCGAGGGTGGGACTCGGATGGAATGAGCAGTTCTTC.

As DNA, the CDR3 is TGTGCCAGCAGCCAAGACGGAGACAGGGGTTACAATGAGCAGTTCTTC. It is translated as CASSQDGDRGYNEQFF. The V call is TRBV7-2, the J call TRBJ2-1, with 8 positions matching TRBD1. CDR3 length: 16 residues. V lost 5 bases, J lost 4 bases, and 10 bases stayed unmatched. In germline, CDR1 is SGHTA, CDR2 FQGNSA.

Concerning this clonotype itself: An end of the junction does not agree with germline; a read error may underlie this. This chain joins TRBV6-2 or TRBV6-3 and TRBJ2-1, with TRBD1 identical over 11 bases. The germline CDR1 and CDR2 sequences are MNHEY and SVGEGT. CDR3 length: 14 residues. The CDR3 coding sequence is TGTGCCGGCAGGGACAGGGGGGCACGCAATGAGCAGTTCTTC. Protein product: CAGRDRGARNEQFF.

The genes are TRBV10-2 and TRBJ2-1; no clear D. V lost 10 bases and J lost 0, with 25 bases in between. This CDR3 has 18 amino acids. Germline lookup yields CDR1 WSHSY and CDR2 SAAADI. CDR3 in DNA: TGCGCCATTAAAGGGTTAGAAGAAGGTGTCGGCTCCTACAATGAGCAGTTCTTC. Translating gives CAIKGLEEGVGSYNEQFF.

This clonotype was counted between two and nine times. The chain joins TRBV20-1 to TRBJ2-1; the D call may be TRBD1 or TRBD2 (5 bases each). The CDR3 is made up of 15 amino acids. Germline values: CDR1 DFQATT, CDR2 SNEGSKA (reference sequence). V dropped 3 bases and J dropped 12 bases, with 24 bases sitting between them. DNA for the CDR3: TGCAGTGCTAGCCCTCCCGGGACCCACTCCTGGGGGCAGTTCTTC. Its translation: CSASPPGTHSWGQFF.

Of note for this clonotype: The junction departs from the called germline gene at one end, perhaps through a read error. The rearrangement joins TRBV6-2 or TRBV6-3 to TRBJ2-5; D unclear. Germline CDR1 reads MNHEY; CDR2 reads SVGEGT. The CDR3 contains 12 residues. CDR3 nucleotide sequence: TGTGTCAGCAGCCGCTTCCAAGAGACCCAGTACTTC. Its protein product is CVSSRFQETQYF.

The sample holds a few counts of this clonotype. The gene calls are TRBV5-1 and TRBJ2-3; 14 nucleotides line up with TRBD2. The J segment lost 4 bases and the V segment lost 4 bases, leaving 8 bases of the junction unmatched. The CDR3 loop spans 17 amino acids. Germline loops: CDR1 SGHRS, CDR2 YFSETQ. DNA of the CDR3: TGCGCCAGCAGCCTGGGACTAGCGGGAGTGATATCAGATACGCAGTATTTT. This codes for CASSLGLAGVISDTQYF.

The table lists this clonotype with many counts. Written as DNA, the CDR3 is TGCAGCGTCCGGGGACTAGCGGGAGCGAGGAATGAGCAGTTCTTC. As protein: CSVRGLAGARNEQFF. This chain joins TRBV29-1 and TRBJ2-1, with 14 bases aligning to TRBD2. This CDR3 region has 15 residues. The V gene end was trimmed by 6 bases and the J gene end by 7 bases; junction bases not matched to a gene: 8. Germline CDR1 is SQVTM and CDR2 is ANQGSEA.

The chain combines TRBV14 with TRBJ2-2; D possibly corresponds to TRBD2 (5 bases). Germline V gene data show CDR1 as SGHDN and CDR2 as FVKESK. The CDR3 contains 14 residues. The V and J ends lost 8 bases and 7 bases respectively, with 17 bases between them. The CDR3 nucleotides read TGTGCCAGCTCCCTACCGGGGAAGGTCGGGGAGCTGTTTTTT. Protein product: CASSLPGKVGELFF.

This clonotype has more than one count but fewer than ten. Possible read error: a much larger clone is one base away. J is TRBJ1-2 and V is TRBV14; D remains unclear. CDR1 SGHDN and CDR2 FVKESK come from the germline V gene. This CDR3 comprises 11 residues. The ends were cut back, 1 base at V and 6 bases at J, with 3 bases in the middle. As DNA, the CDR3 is TGTGCCAGCAGCCAAGGGAATGGCTACACCTTC. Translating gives CASSQGNGYTF.

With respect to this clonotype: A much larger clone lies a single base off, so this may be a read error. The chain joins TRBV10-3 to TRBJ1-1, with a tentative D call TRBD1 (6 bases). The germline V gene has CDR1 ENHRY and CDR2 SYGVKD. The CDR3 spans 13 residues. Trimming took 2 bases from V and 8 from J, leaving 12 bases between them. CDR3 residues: CAISEDGTKEAFF. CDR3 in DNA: TGTGCCATCAGTGAGGACGGGACAAAGGAAGCTTTCTTT.

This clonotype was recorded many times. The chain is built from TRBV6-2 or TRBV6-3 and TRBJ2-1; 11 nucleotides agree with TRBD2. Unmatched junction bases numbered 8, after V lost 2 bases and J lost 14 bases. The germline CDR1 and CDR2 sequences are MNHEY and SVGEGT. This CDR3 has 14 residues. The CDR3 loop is CASSYPTTSGVEFF. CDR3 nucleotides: TGTGCCAGCAGTTACCCCACGACTAGCGGGGTGGAGTTCTTC.

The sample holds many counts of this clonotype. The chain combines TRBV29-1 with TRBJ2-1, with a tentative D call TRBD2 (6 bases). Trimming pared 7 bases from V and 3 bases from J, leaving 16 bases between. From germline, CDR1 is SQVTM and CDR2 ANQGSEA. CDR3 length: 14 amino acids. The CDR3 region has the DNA TGCAGCGCCCGACTAGGAGAGAACTACAATGAGCAGTTCTTC. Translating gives CSARLGENYNEQFF.

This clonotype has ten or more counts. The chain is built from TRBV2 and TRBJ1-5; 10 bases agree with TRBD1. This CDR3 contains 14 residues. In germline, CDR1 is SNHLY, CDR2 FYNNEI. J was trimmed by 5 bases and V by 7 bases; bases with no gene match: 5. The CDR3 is CASNTDRGHQPQHF. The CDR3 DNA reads TGTGCCAGCAATACCGACAGGGGGCATCAGCCCCAGCATTTT.

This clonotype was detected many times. The CDR3 coding sequence is TGTGCCACCAGCAGAGAGGGGCAGGGGGATGTGCAGTACTTC. This codes for CATSREGQGDVQYF. The chain has TRBV15 and TRBJ2-7, with 7 nucleotides matching TRBD1. From germline, CDR1 is LNHNV and CDR2 YYDKDF (reference sequence). CDR3 length equals 14 residues. Germline trimming cut 0 bases from V and 9 bases from J; bases unmatched to any gene: 8.

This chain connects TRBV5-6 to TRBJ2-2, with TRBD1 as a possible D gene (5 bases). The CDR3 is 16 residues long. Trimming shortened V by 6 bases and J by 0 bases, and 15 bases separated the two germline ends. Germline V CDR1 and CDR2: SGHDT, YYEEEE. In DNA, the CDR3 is TGTGCCAGCACCCCCCAGGGCAGACCGAACACCGGGGAGCTGTTTTTT. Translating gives CASTPQGRPNTGELFF.

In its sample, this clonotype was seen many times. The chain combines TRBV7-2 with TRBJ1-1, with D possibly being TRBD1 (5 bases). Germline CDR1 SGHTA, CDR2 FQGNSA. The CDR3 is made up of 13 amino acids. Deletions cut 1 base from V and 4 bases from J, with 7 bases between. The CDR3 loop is CASSLVRGTEAFF. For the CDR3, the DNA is TGTGCCAGCAGCTTAGTAAGGGGCACTGAAGCTTTCTTT.

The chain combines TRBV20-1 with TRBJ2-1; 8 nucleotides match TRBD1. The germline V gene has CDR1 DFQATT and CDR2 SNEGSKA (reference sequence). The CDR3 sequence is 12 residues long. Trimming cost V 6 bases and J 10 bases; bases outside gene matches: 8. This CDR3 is CSARQGIYEQFF. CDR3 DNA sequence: TGCAGTGCAAGACAGGGGATCTACGAGCAGTTCTTC.

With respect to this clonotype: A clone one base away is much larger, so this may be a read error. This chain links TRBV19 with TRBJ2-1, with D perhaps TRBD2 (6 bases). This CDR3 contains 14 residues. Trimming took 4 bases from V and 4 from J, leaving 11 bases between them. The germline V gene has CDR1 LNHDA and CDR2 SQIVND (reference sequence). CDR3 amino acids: CASSTPSAYNEQFF. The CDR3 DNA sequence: TGTGCCAGTAGTACCCCTAGCGCTTACAATGAGCAGTTCTTC.